This T cell receptor beta chain was sequenced in a study of T cells in localized non-small cell lung cancer. Assay: immunoSEQ multiplex PCR; the TCRdb copy retains only in-frame clones and omits some. The data contain 100,000 or so clones, just over 90% of them singletons. With respect to this clone: Its antigen is still unknown.

Study conclusions and caveats: With higher T cell density in blood came longer overall survival. Within adjacent lung there appeared a median around 60 of the top 100 tumor clones. Owing to sequencing of a solitary tumor region, heterogeneity cannot be discounted. Among the tissues sampled, uninvolved adjacent lung had the highest T cell clonality, above tumor.

Trimming pared 4 bases from V and 4 bases from J, leaving 13 bases between. Germline CDR1 MGHDK, CDR2 SYGVNS. The CDR3 contains 14 residues. This specimen consisted of PBMCs, obtained before any cancer treatment. The receptor was isolated from a woman between 40 and 69 years old with stage II squamous cell lung carcinoma. This chain joins TRBV25-1 and TRBJ2-5, with D possibly TRBD2 on 5 matching bases. Here the CDR3 DNA reads TGTGCCAGCAGTGCATCCGTCCGGGGAGAGACCCAGTACTTC. Translation: CASSASVRGETQYF.